A single sample is the source of the 4 T cell receptor beta chains below, sequenced in a study of OX40 agonist ivuxolimab in advanced cancers. The method was immunoSEQ multiplex PCR; TCRdb's version includes in-frame clones alone and lacks a portion of them. This sample has about 42,000 clones, with around nine tenths found just once. The sample consisted of CD4+ or CD8+ T cells sorted from blood, taken in a trial of the OX40 agonist ivuxolimab. The receptor set was obtained from an adult with an advanced solid tumor such as melanoma, head and neck, liver or kidney cancer.

The table lists this clone with a count of one. CDR3 region: CASGLPDPAGIRVGGYTF. DNA for the CDR3: TGTGCTAGTGGCTTACCCGATCCGGCGGGGATCAGAGTCGGAGGCTACACCTTC. The chain joins TRBV12-5 to TRBJ1-2; the D is unclear. This CDR3 has 18 residues. The germline CDR1 and CDR2 sequences are LGHNT and FRNRAP. V dropped 6 bases and J dropped 8 bases, with 31 bases sitting between them.

This sequence joins TRBV5-1 and TRBJ2-3; possible D gene TRBD2, 6 bases. The CDR3 is made up of 14 amino acids. The V gene lost 7 bases and the J gene lost 4 bases, with 16 bases spanning the gap. Germline CDR1 is SGHRS and CDR2 is YFSETQ. CDR3 sequence reads: CASSPGRDPDTQYF. CDR3 nucleotide sequence: TGCGCCAGCTCCCCGGGGCGGGACCCAGATACGCAGTATTTT.

The rearrangement uses TRBV27 and TRBJ2-7; 9 bases map to TRBD1. The ends lost 5 bases at V and 9 bases at J; junction bases unmatched: 14. Germline V gene lookup returns CDR1 MNHEY and CDR2 SMNVEV (reference sequence). The CDR3 extends over 15 amino acids. CDR3 coding DNA: TGTGCCAGCAGTACCCCCCGGGACAGGGTAGGTCTGCAGTACTTC. It is translated as CASSTPRDRVGLQYF.

In regard to this clone: A junction boundary mismatches the germline segment, possibly from a read error. The chain is built from TRBV4-2 and TRBJ1-1; possible D gene TRBD1, 5 bases. Germline CDR1 LGHNA, CDR2 YNFKEQ. The CDR3 covers 15 residues. Here the CDR3 reads CAGSQQAGLNTEAFF. DNA of the CDR3: TGTGCCGGCAGCCAACAAGCAGGGTTGAACACTGAAGCTTTCTTT.